These 32 T cell receptor beta chains were sequenced from one sample in a study of Graves' ophthalmopathy and Graves' hyperthyroidism. RNA transcripts were the source from which TCR beta CDR3 regions were amplified. A first-round RT-PCR used HTBI primers, followed by a second-round multiplex PCR. One entry per CDR3 protein results from TCRdb running MiXCR on the multiplex PCR reads. The table shows some 210,000 distinct CDR3 sequences, with roughly 29% occurring only once. The material sequenced was peripheral blood. The receptor source for this set is a man aged 45 to 65 with Graves' ophthalmopathy.

This clonotype came up many times. As DNA, the CDR3 is TGTGCCAGCAGCCAAACCCTAAGGGACAGGGGAGCTTTCTTT. The encoded protein is CASSQTLRDRGAFF. This rearrangement joins TRBV3-1 to TRBJ1-1; 10 bases line up with TRBD1. The CDR3 extends over 14 amino acids. Germline CDR1 is LGHDT and CDR2 is YNNKEL (reference sequence). V shed 2 bases and J 10 bases; nucleotides not matched to a gene: 7. Looking up the rest from reference TRBV3-1 and TRBJ1-1 gives the full variable domain: DTAVSQTPKYLVTQMGNDKSIKCEQNLGHDTMYWYKQDSKKFLKIMFSYNNKELIINETVPNRFSPKSPDKAHLNLHINSLELGDSAVYFCASSQTLRDRGAFFGQGTRLTVV.

V usage is TRBV6-1 and J usage is TRBJ1-5; TRBD1 is a possible D gene (5 bases). V was pared by 6 bases and J by 1 base, with 10 bases between. The CDR3 length is 14 residues. Germline V CDR1 and CDR2: MNHNS, SASEGT. This CDR3 is CASRRRGSNQPQHF. As DNA, the CDR3 is TGTGCCAGCAGGAGACGGGGGAGCAATCAGCCCCAGCATTTT.

This clonotype was recorded many times. V gene TRBV19 combines with J gene TRBJ1-5; D uncertain. Between the trimmed V and J ends, which lost 9 bases and 4 bases, there was a span of 10 bases. The V gene's germline CDR1 is LNHDA and CDR2 SQIVND (reference sequence). The CDR3 sequence is 12 residues long. The CDR3 sequence: CARTHSNQPQHF. CDR3 sequence (DNA): TGTGCCAGAACCCACAGTAATCAGCCCCAGCATTTT.

This clonotype has ten or more counts. This chain joins TRBV12-3 or TRBV12-4 and TRBJ1-5, with unresolved D. CDR3 size: 15 residues. Trimming took 6 bases from V and 2 from J, leaving 14 bases between them. CDR3 sequence reads: CASSSPWQGNQPQHF. CDR3 DNA: TGTGCCAGCAGCTCTCCGTGGCAGGGCAATCAGCCCCAGCATTTT.

This clonotype was seen at least ten times. The J gene is TRBJ2-2, the V gene TRBV5-1; 9 bases map to TRBD2. The CDR3 covers 17 residues. CDR1 and CDR2 from the germline V gene are SGHRS and YFSETQ. With 4 bases clipped from V and 5 bases from J, the junction kept 12 bases outside the gene matches. CDR3 sequence: CASSGSGSGSMTGELFF. Written as DNA, the CDR3 is TGCGCCAGCAGCGGTAGCGGGAGTGGGAGTATGACCGGGGAGCTGTTTTTT.

The sample holds many counts of this clonotype. The chain employs TRBV19 and TRBJ2-7, with 10 bases aligning to TRBD2. The V gene end was trimmed by 4 bases and the J gene end by 0 bases; junction bases not matched to a gene: 9. Germline-derived CDR1 and CDR2 are LNHDA and SQIVND (reference sequence). The CDR3 spans 17 residues. CDR3 loop: CASSRGTSGAASYEQYF. The CDR3 DNA sequence: TGTGCCAGTAGTAGGGGAACTAGCGGGGCCGCCTCCTACGAGCAGTACTTC.

The count of this clonotype is one. The genes are TRBV15 and TRBJ1-1; TRBD1 might be the D (5 bases). CDR1 LNHNV and CDR2 YYDKDF come from the germline V gene (reference sequence). V was shortened by 4 bases and J by 3 bases, with 9 bases between the two germline ends. The CDR3 extends over 13 amino acids. The CDR3 is CATSIQEHTEAFF. In DNA form, the CDR3 reads TGTGCCACCAGCATACAGGAGCACACTGAAGCTTTCTTT.

The rearrangement joins TRBV6-1 to TRBJ2-7, with TRBD1 identical over 7 bases. The CDR3 extends over 15 amino acids. V shed 6 bases and J 1 base; nucleotides not matched to a gene: 9. CDR1 and CDR2 (germline): MNHNS, SASEGT. The CDR3 is CASSVGTVLSYEQYF. The CDR3 coding sequence is TGTGCCAGCAGCGTGGGGACAGTTCTATCCTACGAGCAGTACTTC.

The CDR3 bases are TGTGCCAGCAGCTTACCACAGAGCTACGAGCAGTACTTC. Translated: CASSLPQSYEQYF. The J gene is TRBJ2-7, the V gene TRBV7-2; D not certain. Germline assignment: CDR1 SGHTA and CDR2 FQGNSA. The CDR3 covers 13 residues. V was trimmed by 2 bases and J by 3 bases, leaving 8 bases between them.

J is TRBJ1-2 and V is TRBV6-5; D is ambiguous. V was clipped by 4 bases and J by 4 bases, with 10 bases between them. CDR1 is MNHEY, CDR2 SVGAGI, per germline. The CDR3 loop spans 13 amino acids. Written as DNA, the CDR3 is TGTGCCAGCAGTTTGGACGGAGGCTATGGCTACACCTTC. Residues: CASSLDGGYGYTF.

The chain joins TRBV19 to TRBJ1-5; D unclear. The CDR3 loop spans 12 amino acids. Germline CDR1 LNHDA, CDR2 SQIVND (reference sequence). Trimming left V 8 bases short and J 5 bases short, with 10 bases between. The CDR3 coding sequence is TGTGCCAGTGAGATAGGGCATCAGCCCCAGCATTTT. Protein product: CASEIGHQPQHF.

This clonotype was found a few times. The genes are TRBV30 and TRBJ2-7; 7 bases match TRBD2. With 8 bases clipped from V and 7 bases from J, the junction kept 14 bases outside the gene matches. The CDR3 contains 13 residues. Germline V gives CDR1 GTSNPN, CDR2 SVGIG (reference sequence). The CDR3 loop reads CARAGVRPGEQYF. CDR3 nucleotides: TGTGCCCGTGCGGGAGTTCGGCCTGGGGAGCAGTACTTC. Full variable domain (outside the CDR3, taken from reference TRBV30 and TRBJ2-7): SQTIHQWPATLVQPVGSPLSLECTVEGTSNPNLYWYRQAAGRGLQLLFYSVGIGQISSEVPQNLSASRPQDRQFILSSKKLLLSDSGFYLCARAGVRPGEQYFGPGTRLTVT.

This clonotype appeared once. This chain joins TRBV7-8 and TRBJ1-1; D is undetermined. The CDR3 has 14 amino acids. CDR1 SGHVS and CDR2 FQNEAQ come from the germline V gene. Trimming pared 5 bases from V and 3 bases from J, leaving 13 bases between. DNA for the CDR3: TGTGCCAGCAGCCAAGGGATTGGAGACACTGAAGCTTTCTTT. Translation: CASSQGIGDTEAFF.

This clonotype was seen at least ten times. The chain has TRBV19 and TRBJ1-1, with 7 bases fitting TRBD1. The germline V gene has CDR1 LNHDA and CDR2 SQIVND (reference sequence). V lost 10 bases to trimming and J lost 0 bases; unmatched junction nucleotides: 5. This CDR3 contains 13 residues. The CDR3, as DNA: TGTGCCACTGGGACAGCTATGAACACTGAAGCTTTCTTT. Encoded protein: CATGTAMNTEAFF.

In its sample, this clonotype was seen many times. This sequence joins TRBV28 and TRBJ2-2, with a weak D call TRBD2 (6 bases). This CDR3 is built from 15 residues. The germline V gene encodes CDR1 MDHEN and CDR2 SYDVKM. Trimming removed 8 bases from V and 5 bases from J, with 18 bases in between. The CDR3, as DNA: TGTGCCAGCTCTACACTCGGGGAGGTTACCGGGGAGCTGTTTTTT. Its protein is CASSTLGEVTGELFF.

The chain combines TRBV11-3 with TRBJ2-7; unclear D gene. V lost 3 bases to trimming and J lost 2 bases, with 11 bases between them. Germline values: CDR1 SGHNT, CDR2 YENEEA. The CDR3 covers 14 residues. The CDR3 spells CASSFGPNPYEQYF. DNA of the CDR3: TGTGCCAGCAGCTTTGGCCCGAATCCCTACGAGCAGTACTTC.

At least ten counts were recorded for this clonotype. The V call is TRBV12-3 or TRBV12-4, the J call TRBJ1-5; D is undetermined. The length of the CDR3 is 14 residues. V lost 6 bases, J lost 0 bases, and 9 bases lay in between. The CDR3 region has the DNA TGTGCCAGCAGCTTCGACACTAGCAATCAGCCCCAGCATTTT. The encoded protein is CASSFDTSNQPQHF.

The V call is TRBV28, the J call TRBJ1-1; no firm D call. V gave up 7 bases and J gave up 11 bases, with 17 bases separating them. Germline V gene lookup returns CDR1 MDHEN and CDR2 SYDVKM. CDR3 size: 12 residues. CDR3: CASTVGGRTAFF. The CDR3, as DNA: TGTGCCAGCACCGTAGGCGGGAGAACGGCTTTCTTT.

The chain links TRBV19 to TRBJ1-5; D might be TRBD1 (5 bases). Germline CDR1 reads LNHDA; CDR2 reads SQIVND (reference sequence). This CDR3 contains 14 residues. V shed 3 bases and J shed 5 bases, with 11 bases lying between them. DNA of the CDR3: TGTGCCAGTAGTATGACGGGGGAACATCAGCCCCAGCATTTT. Its protein product is CASSMTGEHQPQHF.

This clonotype was seen repeatedly, ten times or more. The rearrangement links TRBV28 to TRBJ1-5, with 8 bases fitting TRBD1. The CDR3 is made up of 16 amino acids. V trimming: 5 bases; J trimming: 1 base; junction bases outside the gene matches: 7. Germline CDR1 is MDHEN and CDR2 is SYDVKM. In DNA form, the CDR3 reads TGTGCCAGCAGTCGAATGGACAGGGCAAGCAATCAGCCCCAGCATTTT. Protein: CASSRMDRASNQPQHF. Together with reference TRBV28 and TRBJ1-5, the CDR3 gives the full variable domain: DVKVTQSSRYLVKRTGEKVFLECVQDMDHENMFWYRQDPGLGLRLIYFSYDVKMKEKGDIPEGYSVSREKKERFSLILESASTNQTSMYLCASSRMDRASNQPQHFGDGTRLSIL.

This clonotype was recorded at least ten times. The chain has TRBV20-1 and TRBJ1-5; possible D gene TRBD1, 6 bases. The length of the CDR3 is 15 residues. V was clipped by 2 bases and J by 0 bases, with 11 bases between them. Germline V lookup: CDR1 DFQATT, CDR2 SNEGSKA (reference sequence). CDR3 nucleotides: TGCAGTGCTAGAAGCCAAGGGGGTAGCAATCAGCCCCAGCATTTT. Translation: CSARSQGGSNQPQHF.

This clonotype was counted many times. The chain joins TRBV5-1 to TRBJ1-2; tentative D call: TRBD1 (6 bases). The CDR3 length is 13 residues. Trimming removed 4 bases at V and 6 bases at J, with 13 bases between. Germline CDR1 SGHRS, CDR2 YFSETQ. Written as DNA, the CDR3 is TGCGCCAGCAGCAATTACAGGGAGAATGGCTACACCTTC. The encoded protein is CASSNYRENGYTF.

The chain combines TRBV12-3 or TRBV12-4 with TRBJ1-2; D not resolved. Between the trimmed V and J ends, which lost 4 bases and 4 bases, there was a span of 10 bases. The CDR3 length is 13 residues. Here the CDR3 reads CASSSISLYGYTF. Written as DNA, the CDR3 is TGTGCCAGCAGTTCCATCAGCCTCTATGGCTACACCTTC.

This clonotype showed up many times. The rearrangement links TRBV6-1 to TRBJ1-2; 7 bases line up with TRBD1. The ends lost 6 bases at V and 8 bases at J; junction bases unmatched: 12. Germline V CDR1 and CDR2: MNHNS, SASEGT. This CDR3 contains 14 residues. The CDR3 here is CASRDPDRPDGYTF. The CDR3 DNA reads TGTGCCAGCAGGGACCCGGACAGGCCGGACGGCTACACCTTC.

The sample holds many counts of this clonotype. This chain uses TRBV19 with TRBJ1-2, with unresolved D. Germline-derived CDR1 and CDR2 are LNHDA and SQIVND (reference sequence). This CDR3 region has 19 residues. Trimming left V 0 bases short and J 0 bases short, with 20 bases between. The chain's CDR3 is CASSIDGRHRLSSNYGYTF. CDR3 coding DNA: TGTGCCAGTAGTATAGATGGGCGACACCGACTCTCCTCTAACTATGGCTACACCTTC.

This rearrangement joins TRBV6-1 to TRBJ1-1; 7 nucleotides agree with TRBD1. V lost 10 bases to trimming and J lost 10 bases; unmatched junction nucleotides: 15. The CDR3 extends over 13 amino acids. CDR1 is MNHNS, CDR2 SASEGT, per germline. CDR3 amino acids: CATLDRLPCRAFF. The CDR3 DNA reads TGTGCCACCCTGGACAGGTTACCTTGCAGAGCTTTCTTT.

This clonotype was counted ten times or more. The gene calls are TRBV5-6 and TRBJ1-6; 10 nucleotides match TRBD1. CDR1 and CDR2 (germline): SGHDT, YYEEEE. The trim removed 0 bases at V and 7 bases at J, leaving 4 bases unmatched. This CDR3 spans 16 amino acids. CDR3 protein: CASSLGQGAVNSPLHF. The CDR3 region has the DNA TGTGCCAGCAGCTTGGGACAGGGGGCTGTGAATTCACCCCTCCACTTT. Looking up the rest from reference TRBV5-6 and TRBJ1-6 gives the full variable domain: DAGVTQSPTHLIKTRGQQVTLRCSPKSGHDTVSWYQQALGQGPQFIFQYYEEEERQRGNFPDRFSGHQFPNYSSELNVNALLLGDSALYLCASSLGQGAVNSPLHFGNGTRLTVT.

This clonotype was counted at least ten times. The V and J genes are TRBV6-1 and TRBJ2-2; D remains unclear. This CDR3 comprises 13 residues. Germline CDR1 is MNHNS and CDR2 is SASEGT. V was shortened by 1 base and J by 6 bases, with 6 bases between the two germline ends. CDR3 sequence (DNA): TGTGCCAGCAGTGAAGGACGGGCCGGGGAGCTGTTTTTT. Translated, it gives CASSEGRAGELFF.

Here the CDR3 DNA reads TGTGCCTGGAGTGTGTCGGGTGAGACCCAGTACTTC. Translated: CAWSVSGETQYF. This chain connects TRBV30 to TRBJ2-5; D is unclear. The germline V gene has CDR1 GTSNPN and CDR2 SVGIG (reference sequence). This CDR3 region has 12 residues. Trimming left V 0 bases short and J 5 bases short, with 7 bases between.

The rearrangement uses TRBV12-3 or TRBV12-4 and TRBJ1-2; D unresolved. Trimming cost V 6 bases and J 6 bases, with 8 bases left between them. This CDR3 region has 11 residues. CDR3: CASSRAHGYTF. CDR3 nucleotide sequence: TGTGCCAGCAGCCGGGCCCATGGCTACACCTTC.

This clonotype has ten or more counts. The chain combines TRBV19 with TRBJ1-3; D is ambiguous. CDR3 length: 17 amino acids. Germline V gives CDR1 LNHDA, CDR2 SQIVND (reference sequence). The V end lost 5 bases, the J end lost 5 bases, and 22 bases lay between the germline ends. CDR3 amino acids: CASSPSFRGGLRNTIYF. The CDR3 DNA reads TGTGCCAGTAGTCCGAGCTTTCGTGGAGGATTAAGAAACACCATATATTTT.

This chain links TRBV5-1 with TRBJ1-6; D is possibly TRBD1 (5 bases). The CDR3 consists of 15 residues. Germline lookup yields CDR1 SGHRS and CDR2 YFSETQ. Trimming took off 1 base at V and 8 bases at J, with 13 bases between the two ends. This chain's CDR3 is CASSLRRGPDSPLHF. The CDR3 DNA is TGCGCCAGCAGCTTGCGGAGGGGACCCGATTCACCCCTCCACTTT.